This T cell receptor (beta chain) derives from a study of shared clonotypes between healthy human individuals. Germline CDR1 is SEHNR and CDR2 is FQNEAQ (reference sequence). This CDR3 region has 14 residues. The study, taken as a whole, reports: The expectation was that sequencing depth would affect clonotype sharing among donors.

Researchers divided each subset's genomic DNA evenly across several immunoSEQ plates. Repertoires were generated with immunoSEQ multiplex PCR, while TCRdb's copy carries only in-frame clones and drops some. The table records some 2.4 million clones, over 85% of them present only once. As regards this clone: What it recognizes is unknown. Germline and junction disagree at one end, which may indicate a read error.

The sequenced sample consisted of naive CD4+ T cells from PBMCs. Subset given: CD45RA+ positively selected. This receptor was taken from a man aged 18 to 35 in good health. Some clones in this sample may be carry-over from other donors' samples. V usage is TRBV7-9 and J usage is TRBJ2-1; 11 bases line up with TRBD2. DNA for the CDR3: TGTGCCAGCAGCATAGCGGGAGGGGGTAATGAGCAGTTCTTC. Translated, it gives CASSIAGGGNEQFF.